What follows describes a single T cell receptor (beta chain). It has no known antigen specificity. Per-nucleotide qualities are absent, and no much larger clonotype sits a single base away. The sample originates from a study of blood T cell repertoires in COVID-19 (dated by TCRdb to 2020 to 2021). For the wider study: Samples from collaborators originated in the United States, Italy and Spain and spanned both the acute and convalescent phases of COVID-19. The prospective study material was composed of cDNA or gDNA derived from T cells, B-cell-depleted T cells, or PBMCs. Deeply sampled blood TCRbeta repertoires from subjects exposed to, actively infected with, or recovered from COVID-19 were included in the dataset. The repertoires were released in a freely available public database meant as a resource for research on the immune response to SARS-CoV-2. Samples were obtained from the ongoing ImmuneRACE study (first 160 participants) and from over 1,000 subjects provided by 6 global collaborators. Sample metadata almost always included a de-identified subject ID, COVID-19 status, age in years and sex. Where available, HLA class I and class II types were taken from metadata supplied by the sample provider and were not determined by assay-based typing. The study at large found these results: How much clinical and demographic metadata was included differed by source and by participant, and the metadata was provided uncurated.

Samples from volunteer blood donors who had recovered from COVID-19 were contributed by a second Seattle source. Each collaborating institution followed its own protocols to collect whole blood in K2EDTA tubes. For TCRbeta analysis, collaborators shipped samples in one of three forms: frozen whole blood, isolated PBMCs, or DNA extracted from either of those sample types. V ends up 0 bases short and J 5 bases short, with an unmatched junction base count of 15. The CDR3 holds 19 amino acids from the cysteine to the phenylalanine. Left in the record is the CDR3 DNA by itself, 57 bases read in frame from the first base. The germline V gene (reference sequence) specifies SGHNT as CDR1 and YYREEE as CDR2. TCRbeta CDR3 regions were amplified from genomic DNA by means of the immunoSEQ Assay, a bias-controlled multiplex PCR. For the original study's pipeline: The number of nucleated cells in each sample was estimated by amplification of reference gene primers within the assay. To quantify the absolute abundance of each unique TCRbeta CDR3 rearrangement, sequence reads were collapsed and filtered. For each sample, productive Simpson clonality was calculated as the square root of Simpson's diversity index across productive rearrangements. TCRdb re-hosts the immuneACCESS table, in-frame sequences only. Its copies lack some clones; in the studies checked, an unresolved V gene accounts for under half of them, and the cause for the rest is not known. V and J calls and clone size are copied from that table; D and trimming were computed from the DNA. A total of about 300,000 clones appear in this sample, 75% to 90% of them only once. Jointly, the top ten make up approximately 1.5% of the sample.

Input material: peripheral blood. The source of this sequence is a woman aged 40 to 49 who had recovered from COVID-19. The rearranged chain carries TRBV5-4 and TRBJ2-3, with 10 bases in between that match TRBD2. Here the CDR3 is given as CASSLERGGFGHHEDTQYF. At the DNA level, the sequence is TGTGCCAGCAGCTTGGAGCGGGGGGGGTTTGGCCACCACGAAGATACGCAGTATTTT.